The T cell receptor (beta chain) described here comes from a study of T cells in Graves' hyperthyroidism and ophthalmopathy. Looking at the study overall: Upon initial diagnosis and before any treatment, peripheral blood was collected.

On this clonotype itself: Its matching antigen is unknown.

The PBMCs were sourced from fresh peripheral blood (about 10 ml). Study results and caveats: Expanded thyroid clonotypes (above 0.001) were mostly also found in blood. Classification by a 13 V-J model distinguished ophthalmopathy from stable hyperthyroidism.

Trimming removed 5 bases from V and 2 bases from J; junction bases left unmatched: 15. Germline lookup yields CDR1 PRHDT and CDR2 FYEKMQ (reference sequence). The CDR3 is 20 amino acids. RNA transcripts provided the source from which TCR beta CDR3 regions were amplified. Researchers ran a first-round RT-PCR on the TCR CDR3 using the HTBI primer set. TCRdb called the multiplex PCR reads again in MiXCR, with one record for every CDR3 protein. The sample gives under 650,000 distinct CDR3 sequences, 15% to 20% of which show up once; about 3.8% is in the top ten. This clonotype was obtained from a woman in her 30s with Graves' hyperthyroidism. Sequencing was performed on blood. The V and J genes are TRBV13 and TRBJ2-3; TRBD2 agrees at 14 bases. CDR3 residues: CASSPPGLAGEGGATDTQYF. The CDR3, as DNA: TGTGCCAGCAGCCCCCCGGGACTAGCGGGAGAGGGGGGGGCCACAGATACGCAGTATTTT.